A selection of T cell receptor beta chains follows, all from one sample in a study of T cells in Graves' hyperthyroidism and ophthalmopathy. TCRdb ran MiXCR on the multiplex PCR reads and lists one entry per CDR3 protein. The sample has roughly 100,000 distinct CDR3 sequences, over 45% seen once; the top ten hold 26%. The specimen sequenced was blood. The source is a man between 40 and 49 years old with Graves' hyperthyroidism. The CDR3 runs from the conserved cysteine through the conserved F or W. The order of the fields is D gene, J gene, clone size, V gene, CDR3 DNA, CDR3 protein. The D gene is left open where the match is weak. Clone size is given for some rows only: seen once, a few or many times, or a class if the clone is expanded.

NA | TRBJ1-2 | NA | TRBV30 | TGTGCCTGGAGTGTACGCAGGGACGGCTATGGCTACACCTTC | CAWSVRRDGYGYTF
TRBD1 | TRBJ2-7 | many | TRBV7-6 | TGTGCCAGCAGCCTTACGACAGGGGGTACCTACTCCTACGAGCAGTACTTC | CASSLTTGGTYSYEQYF
NA | TRBJ1-4 | NA | TRBV7-9 | TGTGCCAGCAGCTTAGACGGAGCAACTAACGAAAAACTGCTTTTT | CASSLDGATNEKLLF
NA | TRBJ2-2 | NA | TRBV7-9 | TGTGCCAGCAGCTGGACAGACACCGGGGAGCTGTTTTTT | CASSWTDTGELFF
NA | TRBJ2-3 | NA | TRBV12-3/TRBV12-4 | TGTGCCAGCCGTTCCTTTACAGATACGCAGTATTTT | CASRSFTDTQYF
NA | TRBJ2-2 | NA | TRBV20-1 | TGCAGTGCCAGCAGCTTAGGGGACGGAACCACCGGGGAGCTGTTTTTT | CSASSLGDGTTGELFF
NA | TRBJ2-7 | many | TRBV7-8 | TGTGCCAGCAGCTTAGGGGCCTTCGGGGTGTTAGGCGAGCAGTACTTC | CASSLGAFGVLGEQYF
NA | TRBJ2-1 | NA | TRBV5-4 | TGTGCCAGCAGCTTGCTAGCCGCAGGGAGGTCCTACAATGAGCAGTTCTTC | CASSLLAAGRSYNEQFF
NA | TRBJ2-3 | NA | TRBV11-2 | TGTGCCAGCAGCCTATATGTAGCGGGACAGAGTACAGATACGCAGTATTTT | CASSLYVAGQSTDTQYF
NA | TRBJ1-4 | once | TRBV6-1 | TGTGCCACCAGTGAAGCACTAGGACAGAATGAAAAACTGTTTTTT | CATSEALGQNEKLFF
NA | TRBJ2-7 | NA | TRBV25-1 | TGTGCCTGGAGCGAGGACAGAAACTACGAGCAGTACTTC | CAWSEDRNYEQYF
TRBD2 | TRBJ2-7 | few | TRBV30 | TGTGCCGGCTCTAGCGGGGCCTACGAGCAGTACTTC | CAGSSGAYEQYF
TRBD2 | TRBJ2-7 | few | TRBV29-1 | TGTGCCTGGAGTGGGTCTAGCGGGGGCCTAGAGCAGTACTTC | CAWSGSSGGLEQYF
TRBD1 | TRBJ2-5 | NA | TRBV10-1 | TGCGCCTGCGTTCGGGACAGCCAAGAGACCCAGTACTTC | CACVRDSQETQYF
TRBD1 | TRBJ2-7 | NA | TRBV19 | TGTGCCAGTAGTCCAACAGGGGTCCGCGACGAGCAGTACTTC | CASSPTGVRDEQYF
TRBD1 | TRBJ1-1 | NA | TRBV2 | TGTGCCAGCAGTGAATCGACAGGGGGACAGCCTTTCTTT | CASSESTGGQPFF
TRBD1 | TRBJ1-5 | few | TRBV6-2/TRBV6-3 | TGTGCCAGCAGTTCCTACGACAGGGGTTACAATCAGCCCCAGCATTTT | CASSSYDRGYNQPQHF
NA | TRBJ2-1 | NA | TRBV10-1 | TGCGCCAGCAGTGAATACCGGACTAGCAGTTCGGACAGGGGCAGGCAGTTCTTC | CASSEYRTSSSDRGRQFF
TRBD1 | TRBJ2-7 | NA | TRBV10-3 | TGTGCCATCAGTGCCCTCGGGGACAGGGACCCCTACGAGCAGTACTTC | CAISALGDRDPYEQYF
NA | TRBJ2-5 | NA | TRBV10-1 | TGCGCCAGCAGGAGTCCCGGGTTCCCACAAGAGACCCAGTACTTC | CASRSPGFPQETQYF
NA | TRBJ2-1 | few | TRBV30 | TGTGCCTGTTTCACGGACACCTACAATGAGCAGTTCTTC | CACFTDTYNEQFF
NA | TRBJ1-6 | NA | TRBV24-1 | TGTGCCACCAGTGAGGAGAGCCAGGGATGGAATTCACCCCTCCACTTT | CATSEESQGWNSPLHF
NA | TRBJ2-7 | NA | TRBV28 | TGTGCCAGCAGTCCAGGGGCAGGGGCCCCCTACGAGCAGTACTTC | CASSPGAGAPYEQYF
TRBD2 | TRBJ2-3 | NA | TRBV4-1 | TGCGCCAGCAGCCAAGATGAGAACGGGGGGGCCTTAGGCCCAGATACGCAGTATTTT | CASSQDENGGALGPDTQYF
TRBD1 | TRBJ2-7 | many | TRBV2 | TGTGCCAGCAGCTTAAACAGGGGATACGAGCAGTACTTC | CASSLNRGYEQYF
NA | TRBJ2-1 | few | TRBV24-1 | TGTGCCAGCAGTTTATATCTCTACAATGAGCAGTTCTTC | CASSLYLYNEQFF
TRBD2 | TRBJ2-1 | NA | TRBV7-2 | TGTGCCAGCAGCCTACCGACTAGCGGGAGGAACGATGAGCAGTTCTTC | CASSLPTSGRNDEQFF
NA | TRBJ1-4 | many | TRBV6-5 | TGTGCCAGCAGAGTTACTGCAACTAATGAAAAACTGTTTTTT | CASRVTATNEKLFF
TRBD2 | TRBJ2-1 | NA | TRBV7-6 | TGTGCCTGGAGGCCTAGCGGGGTGAGCTCCTACAATGAGCAGTTCTTC | CAWRPSGVSSYNEQFF
NA | TRBJ1-2 | NA | TRBV20-1 | TGCAGTACAGAGAGGGGGGAGAGGGTCTACACCTTC | CSTERGERVYTF
TRBD1 | TRBJ1-1 | many | TRBV5-8 | TGTGCCAGCAGCTTGACATTACAGGGGGCAACTGAAGCTTTCTTT | CASSLTLQGATEAFF
TRBD1 | TRBJ2-7 | many | TRBV6-5 | TGTGCCAGCAGTCTTGACAGGGTCCTATCCTACGAGCAGTACTTC | CASSLDRVLSYEQYF
NA | TRBJ1-4 | NA | TRBV20-1 | TGCAGTGCTCAAGCAGGGGCCTCTAATGAAAAACTGTTTTTT | CSAQAGASNEKLFF
TRBD1 | TRBJ2-7 | many | TRBV5-1 | TGCGCCAGCAGCCAAACCGGGACAGGGGGCAATTACGAGCAGTACTTC | CASSQTGTGGNYEQYF
NA | TRBJ1-6 | many | TRBV7-6 | TGTGCCAGCAGCTCTCGACAGGCCGGGGCCAATTCACCCCTCCACTTT | CASSSRQAGANSPLHF